Sequencing of this T cell receptor (beta chain) was carried out in a study of response to subunit inactivated influenza vaccine. With 1 base clipped from V and 8 bases from J, the junction kept 8 bases outside the gene matches. The CDR3 sequence is 17 residues long. CDR1 is SGHRS and CDR2 is YFSETQ in the germline V gene. This clonotype was seen only a few times. Its antigen remains unidentified. MiXCR, run by TCRdb on the RT-PCR reads, gives a single entry per CDR3 protein. The sample lists some 500,000 distinct CDR3 sequences; 25% were seen once. Study observations and caveats: Each seasonal influenza vaccination recruits few new T cells, the authors suggested.

This chain connects TRBV5-1 to TRBJ2-1; 14 bases map to TRBD2. The specimen was CD4+ T cells sorted from PBMCs, collected 5 to 6 days after vaccination. The receptor was isolated from a middle-aged man who received an inactivated influenza vaccine. DNA of the CDR3: TGCGCCAGCAGCTTGAAGGGGACTAGCGGGAGTTGGGATGAGCAGTTCTTC. As protein: CASSLKGTSGSWDEQFF.